Listed below are T cell receptor beta chains from one sample, sequenced in a study of regulatory T cells in long-lasting Graves disease. TCRdb called the multiplex PCR reads again in MiXCR, with one record for every CDR3 protein. The data hold 350,000 to 450,000 distinct CDR3 sequences, with around 15% observed a single time. These same records also appear under a second study, on T cells in Graves' hyperthyroidism and ophthalmopathy.

The input for sequencing was peripheral blood mononuclear cells (PBMCs), taken at new diagnosis, from a patient treated with antithyroid drugs. These receptors all come from a middle-aged man with Graves disease. Each CDR3 is given with its conserved first and last residue. D genes are given only for firm matches. Not every row has a clone size; where given, it reads once, few, many or a size class.

many	TRBV6-2/TRBV6-3	TRBJ2-1	-	CASSYSRIEQFF	TGTGCCAGCAGTTACTCGAGGATTGAGCAGTTCTTC
many	TRBV11-2	TRBJ2-7	-	CASSLVPDSQQYF	TGTGCCAGCAGCTTAGTCCCGGACAGTCAGCAGTACTTC
-	TRBV19	TRBJ2-5	-	CASSAGRLAETQYF	TGTGCCAGTAGTGCAGGGAGGCTCGCAGAGACCCAGTACTTC
many	TRBV28	TRBJ1-3	-	CASSLRRSGNTIYF	TGTGCCAGCAGTTTGAGAAGGTCTGGAAACACCATATATTTT
-	TRBV11-3	TRBJ2-1	TRBD2	CASSHKAGVNEQFF	TGTGCCAGCAGCCACAAAGCGGGGGTTAATGAGCAGTTCTTC
many	TRBV28	TRBJ1-5	-	CASRGQYSNQPQHF	TGTGCCAGCAGGGGACAATATAGCAATCAGCCCCAGCATTTT
few	TRBV10-3	TRBJ2-3	TRBD2	CAIGSNWTRDTQYF	TGTGCCATCGGGTCGAACTGGACTAGGGATACGCAGTATTTT
many	TRBV3-1	TRBJ2-7	TRBD2	CASSQVALAGVRYEQYF	TGTGCCAGCAGCCAAGTCGCGCTAGCGGGGGTTCGGTACGAGCAGTACTTC
many	TRBV6-1	TRBJ1-5	-	CASRGLGGGLNQPQHF	TGTGCCAGCAGAGGTCTAGGGGGAGGCCTCAATCAGCCCCAGCATTTT
many	TRBV29-1	TRBJ2-1	TRBD1	CSVDDRESYNEQFF	TGCAGCGTTGATGACAGGGAGTCCTACAATGAGCAGTTCTTC
many	TRBV12-3/TRBV12-4	TRBJ1-5	TRBD1	CASSPSRDREQPQHF	TGTGCCAGCAGTCCGTCCCGGGACAGGGAACAGCCCCAGCATTTT
many	TRBV30	TRBJ1-1	-	CAWRAVVNTEAFF	TGTGCCTGGAGGGCCGTGGTGAACACTGAAGCTTTCTTT
-	TRBV6-1	TRBJ2-2	-	CASSEGGTTHTGELFF	TGTGCCAGCAGTGAAGGGGGGACAACTCATACCGGGGAGCTGTTTTTT
many	TRBV29-1	TRBJ2-7	-	CSVQGFGSYEQYF	TGCAGCGTTCAGGGGTTTGGCTCCTACGAGCAGTACTTC
-	TRBV12-5	TRBJ2-1	-	CASSGAVGYNEQFF	TGTGCTAGCTCGGGGGCGGTCGGCTACAATGAGCAGTTCTTC
few	TRBV6-2/TRBV6-3	TRBJ2-3	-	CASRTTSTDTQYF	TGTGCCAGCAGAACCACCAGCACAGATACGCAGTATTTT
many	TRBV18	TRBJ2-3	-	CASSPPLGPASYPYF	TGTGCCAGCTCACCACCGTTAGGGCCCGCGAGTTATCCGTATTTT
-	TRBV6-1	TRBJ1-2	-	CASRDGADYGYTF	TGTGCCAGCAGGGACGGGGCCGACTATGGCTACACCTTC
many	TRBV20-1	TRBJ2-5	TRBD1	CSARDGQGQETQYF	TGCAGTGCTAGAGATGGACAGGGCCAAGAGACCCAGTACTTC
many	TRBV5-4	TRBJ2-5	-	CASSHSSGVGSQYF	TGTGCCAGCAGCCACAGTAGCGGCGTTGGGTCCCAGTACTTC
many	TRBV7-9	TRBJ2-4	-	CASSLTTPRGIQYF	TGTGCCAGCAGCTTAACGACCCCGAGGGGCATTCAGTACTTC
many	TRBV30	TRBJ2-7	-	CAWSVLGGTVYSYEQYF	TGTGCCTGGAGTGTATTAGGGGGGACAGTCTACTCCTACGAGCAGTACTTC
many	TRBV15	TRBJ2-2	TRBD1	CATKPGQGLHGELFF	TGTGCCACCAAACCGGGACAGGGGTTACACGGGGAGCTGTTTTTT
few	TRBV5-5	TRBJ2-5	-	CASSLAPGTETQYF	TGTGCCAGCAGCTTGGCCCCGGGGACGGAGACCCAGTACTTC
few	TRBV19	TRBJ2-7	-	CASSIYGTPEQYF	TGTGCCAGTAGTATCTACGGGACTCCCGAGCAGTACTTC
few	TRBV19	TRBJ2-1	TRBD2	CASSLLAGGLIKTHEQFF	TGTGCCAGTAGTCTACTAGCGGGGGGCTTAATCAAGACCCATGAGCAGTTCTTC
many	TRBV11-2	TRBJ2-1	-	CASSPLGSLEQFF	TGTGCCAGCAGCCCCCTGGGTAGCTTGGAGCAGTTCTTC
many	TRBV6-1	TRBJ1-1	TRBD1	CASSIDRVGTEAFF	TGTGCCAGCAGTATAGACAGGGTGGGGACTGAAGCTTTCTTT
many	TRBV28	TRBJ2-3	TRBD2	CATSGGGGGTDTQYF	TGTGCCACCTCGGGGGGGGGGGGCGGCACAGATACGCAGTATTTT
few	TRBV28	TRBJ2-7	-	CASSLWRPKGEQYF	TGTGCCAGCAGTTTGTGGCGGCCCAAGGGTGAGCAGTACTTC
many	TRBV28	TRBJ2-2	TRBD2	CASSAGGGNTGELFF	TGTGCCAGCAGCGCGGGCGGGGGGAACACCGGGGAGCTGTTTTTT
many	TRBV28	TRBJ2-1	TRBD2	CASSQLAGGLNEQFF	TGTGCCAGCAGCCAACTAGCGGGGGGGCTCAATGAGCAGTTCTTC
many	TRBV11-2	TRBJ2-3	TRBD2	CASSLEGLAGDGDTQYF	TGTGCCAGCAGCTTAGAAGGATTGGCGGGGGATGGGGATACGCAGTATTTT
many	TRBV7-6	TRBJ2-2	-	CASSLGPSGELFF	TGTGCCAGCAGCCTCGGGCCTAGCGGGGAGCTGTTTTTT
many	TRBV12-3/TRBV12-4	TRBJ2-2	-	CASSQDGGRGELFF	TGTGCCAGCAGCCAGGACGGGGGTAGGGGGGAGCTGTTTTTT
many	TRBV6-1	TRBJ1-1	-	CASRDLQGWKAFF	TGTGCCAGCCGGGACTTACAGGGTTGGAAGGCTTTCTTT
-	TRBV4-3	TRBJ2-3	-	CASSQESGPTDTQYF	TGCGCCAGCAGCCAAGAGAGCGGGCCGACAGATACGCAGTATTTT
few	TRBV5-1	TRBJ2-5	-	CASSLFGQFQETQYF	TGCGCCAGCAGCTTGTTTGGACAGTTTCAAGAGACCCAGTACTTC
-	TRBV5-1	TRBJ1-1	TRBD1	CASSLAGQGGSEAFF	TGCGCCAGCAGCTTGGCCGGACAGGGAGGCTCTGAAGCTTTCTTT
many	TRBV7-3	TRBJ1-1	-	CASSLGRATEAFF	TGTGCCAGCAGCTTGGGCAGGGCGACTGAAGCTTTCTTT
many	TRBV28	TRBJ2-7	-	CASSLAPPYEQYF	TGTGCCAGCAGTTTAGCCCCCCCCTACGAGCAGTACTTC
many	TRBV18	TRBJ1-1	-	CASSPTNMNTEAFF	TGTGCCAGCTCGCCGACAAATATGAACACTGAAGCTTTCTTT
few	TRBV28	TRBJ1-3	-	CASGSLGATGNTIYF	TGTGCCAGCGGTTCCCTTGGGGCAACTGGAAACACCATATATTTT
-	TRBV7-2	TRBJ2-5	-	CASSLYRTGKGETQYF	TGTGCCAGCAGCTTGTATCGGACTGGAAAGGGGGAGACCCAGTACTTC